A single T cell receptor (beta chain) is shown here with its context. The target antigen is unknown. Trimming removed 1 base from V and 3 bases from J, with 17 bases in between. The CDR3 sequence is 17 residues long. The PCR was carried out with 60 Vbeta primers and 13 Jbeta primers. Using immunoSEQ multiplex PCR, the repertoire was profiled, and TCRdb retains in-frame clones only, with some absent. Of 130,000 to 150,000 clones in the sample, around 78% were seen once. This sample is drawn from a study of cytomegalovirus exposure and HLA in healthy donors. Study findings and constraints: Over 150 TCR beta chains were listed as cytomegalovirus-associated.

Source material: PBMCs. V and J are TRBV5-7 and TRBJ1-5, with D unresolved. TRBV5-7 is noted as an ORF with a role that remains uncertain. The receptor's source is a woman aged 18-35 years in good health and CMV-seropositive. As DNA, the CDR3 is TGTGCCAGCAGCTTGTTTATGAGACAAGCAAACAATCAGCCCCAGCATTTT. Its translation is CASSLFMRQANNQPQHF.